These 27 T cell receptor beta chains were all obtained from the same sample, sequenced in a study of blood T cell repertoires in COVID-19. Measured with immunoSEQ multiplex PCR; TCRdb has only the in-frame clones, and not every one. The sample includes 63,000 or so clones, 82% of them seen just once. Sequencing was done on a sample of peripheral blood. The receptors shown here come from a man at least 80 years old with active COVID-19.

The chain uses TRBV11-1 and TRBJ2-5, with D maybe TRBD2 (6 bases). Trimming shortened V by 6 bases and J by 5 bases, and 10 bases separated the two germline ends. CDR3 length: 12 residues. CDR1 and CDR2 from the germline V gene are SGHAT and FQDESV (reference sequence). CDR3 protein: CASSLTSETQYF. The CDR3 DNA reads TGTGCCAGCAGTCTAACTAGCGAGACCCAGTACTTC.

This clone showed up many times. Different DNA sequences within this sample yield the same CDR3. This chain links TRBV9 with TRBJ2-2; 9 bases line up with TRBD2. The junction had 7 bases not matched to a gene; V was cut back by 0 bases and J by 4 bases. Germline V gene sequence: CDR1 SGDLS, CDR2 YYNGEE. The CDR3 length is 17 residues. The CDR3 DNA is TGTGCCAGCAGCGTAGGCGGACTAGCGAGGGGCACCGGGGAGCTGTTTTTT. It encodes CASSVGGLARGTGELFF.

This chain joins TRBV9 and TRBJ2-1; weak D call: TRBD2 (5 bases). Germline V lookup: CDR1 SGDLS, CDR2 YYNGEE. V was shortened by 3 bases and J by 6 bases, with 16 bases between the two germline ends. This CDR3 contains 15 residues. CDR3 amino acids: CASSAVDSTRNEQFF. Here the CDR3 DNA reads TGTGCCAGCAGCGCTGTGGACTCGACCCGCAATGAGCAGTTCTTC.

V gene TRBV4-1 combines with J gene TRBJ2-1; 11 bases are a match to TRBD2. Germline lookup yields CDR1 MGHRA and CDR2 YSYEKL. The CDR3 covers 21 residues. Losses at the gene ends were 2 bases for V and 9 bases for J; bases not matched to a gene: 24. This CDR3 reads CASSQIFIPGLAARGGTEQFF. CDR3 nucleotides: TGCGCCAGCAGCCAAATATTTATACCGGGACTAGCGGCTCGTGGGGGAACTGAGCAGTTCTTC.

V is TRBV4-1 and J is TRBJ2-7, with 8 bases lining up with TRBD2. CDR3 length: 16 residues. V gave up 1 base and J gave up 5 bases; unmatched junction bases: 10. The germline V gene encodes CDR1 MGHRA and CDR2 YSYEKL. The DNA for the CDR3 is TGCGCCAGCAGCCAAGTATCGGGGGGGTTCTTCGACGAGCAGTACTTC. Translated: CASSQVSGGFFDEQYF.

The rearrangement links TRBV28 to TRBJ1-5, with D possibly matching TRBD1 (6 bases). Germline CDR1 is MDHEN and CDR2 is SYDVKM. The CDR3 length is 15 residues. V gave up 3 bases and J gave up 0 bases, with 9 bases separating them. The CDR3 DNA reads as TGTGCCAGCAGTTTGGGGACAAATAGCAATCAGCCCCAGCATTTT. Translating it yields CASSLGTNSNQPQHF.

The rearrangement joins TRBV19 to TRBJ2-6; D is perhaps TRBD1 (6 bases). This CDR3 has 21 amino acids. Looked up from germline, CDR1 is LNHDA and CDR2 is SQIVND (reference sequence). Trimming removed 4 bases from V and 0 bases from J, with 25 bases in between. The CDR3 region is CASSNTLTGTQSLSGANVLTF. The CDR3 DNA is TGTGCCAGTAGTAACACACTCACCGGGACACAATCTCTCTCTGGGGCCAACGTCCTGACTTTC.

The CDR3, as DNA: TGTGCCAGCAGTGAGGGACAGGGGGTTGAAGCTTTCTTT. Translation: CASSEGQGVEAFF. This rearrangement joins TRBV6-1 to TRBJ1-1, with TRBD1 matching over 11 bases. The V gene end was trimmed by 3 bases and the J gene end by 7 bases; junction bases not matched to a gene: 1. The CDR3 loop spans 13 amino acids. The V gene's germline CDR1 is MNHNS and CDR2 SASEGT.

J is TRBJ2-5 and V is TRBV15; D unresolved. Germline V gene sequence: CDR1 LNHNV, CDR2 YYDKDF (reference sequence). CDR3 size: 13 residues. V dropped 0 bases and J dropped 1 base, with 3 bases sitting between them. The DNA of the CDR3 is TGTGCCACCAGCAGAGACTTCCAAGAGACCCAGTACTTC. Translated: CATSRDFQETQYF.

V usage is TRBV6-2 or TRBV6-3 and J usage is TRBJ2-7; 12 bases line up with TRBD1. Germline values: CDR1 MNHEY, CDR2 SVGEGT. Trimming removed 2 bases from V and 6 bases from J; junction bases left unmatched: 17. The CDR3 runs to 19 residues. CDR3 region: CASSYVGGTGGFRRSEQYF. The CDR3 DNA follows: TGTGCCAGCAGTTACGTAGGTGGGACAGGGGGCTTTCGGCGCTCCGAGCAGTACTTC.

This clone was seen a single time. The chain is built from TRBV5-1 and TRBJ2-5; no firm D call. CDR3 length: 11 residues. V lost 4 bases, J lost 2 bases, and 3 bases lay in between. Germline V gene sequence: CDR1 SGHRS, CDR2 YFSETQ. CDR3 in amino acids: CASSRQETQYF. CDR3 in DNA: TGCGCCAGCAGCCGTCAAGAGACCCAGTACTTC.

The chain couples TRBV5-4 to TRBJ2-1; TRBD2 matches at 12 bases. V dropped 3 bases and J dropped 6; count of bases not matched to a gene: 4. Germline V gives CDR1 SGHNT, CDR2 YYREEE (reference sequence). The CDR3 is made up of 15 amino acids. CDR3 loop: CASSSPSGGANEQFF. The CDR3 region has the DNA TGTGCCAGCAGCTCTCCTAGCGGGGGGGCCAATGAGCAGTTCTTC.

The chain employs TRBV3-1 (or the pseudogene TRBV3-2) and TRBJ1-2; D is undetermined. Germline V CDR1 and CDR2: LGHDT, YNNKEL (reference sequence). V was clipped by 0 bases and J by 8 bases, with 16 bases between them. The CDR3 sequence is 15 residues long. Written as DNA, the CDR3 is TGTGCCAGCAGCCAAGATAGTTGGAGGGTTTTGGGCTACACCTTC. Residues: CASSQDSWRVLGYTF.

The V and J genes are TRBV27 and TRBJ2-7; possible D gene TRBD1, 6 bases. Trimming took 7 bases from V and 2 from J, leaving 15 bases between them. Germline V gene sequence: CDR1 MNHEY, CDR2 SMNVEV (reference sequence). This CDR3 comprises 14 residues. CDR3 in DNA: TGTGCCAGCAACCCTGGGCGGACAGCCTACGAGCAGTACTTC. This sequence encodes CASNPGRTAYEQYF.

The chain uses TRBV12-3 or TRBV12-4 and TRBJ1-3; 8 bases fit TRBD1. The CDR3 sequence is 13 residues long. Trimming cost V 6 bases and J 8 bases; bases outside gene matches: 6. CDR3 amino acids: CASRGTGLDTIYF. The DNA of the CDR3 is TGTGCCAGCAGAGGGACAGGCTTGGACACCATATATTTT.

This rearrangement joins TRBV7-2 to TRBJ2-1, with no clear D. The CDR3 runs to 11 residues. The V end was cut by 3 bases, the J end by 7 bases, with 4 bases between. Germline CDR1 reads SGHTA; CDR2 reads FQGNSA. The CDR3 loop is CASSFFNEQFF. The CDR3 DNA is TGTGCCAGCAGCTTCTTTAATGAGCAGTTCTTC.

This clone has only a few counts. The chain links TRBV4-1 to TRBJ2-7, with a tentative D call TRBD2 (5 bases). V lost 2 bases and J 0 bases, leaving 17 bases between the germline ends. Per the germline V gene, CDR1 is MGHRA and CDR2 is YSYEKL. The CDR3 is made up of 17 amino acids. The CDR3 spells CASSQPAGREISYEQYF. As DNA, the CDR3 is TGCGCCAGCAGCCAACCGGCGGGCCGGGAAATCTCCTACGAGCAGTACTTC.

V gene TRBV24-1 combines with J gene TRBJ2-3; TRBD2 matches 15 bases. The CDR3 has 17 amino acids. Germline CDR1 KGHDR, CDR2 SFDVKD. The V segment lost 7 bases and the J segment 6 bases; nucleotides outside the gene matches: 10. The CDR3 DNA follows: TGTGCCACCAGCCCGAGGACTAGCGGGAGGGAGGGGGATACGCAGTATTTT. The encoded protein is CATSPRTSGREGDTQYF.

This sequence joins TRBV9 and TRBJ2-2, with 7 nucleotides matching TRBD1. This CDR3 has 18 amino acids. Trimming removed 0 bases from V and 2 bases from J; junction bases left unmatched: 10. Germline lookup yields CDR1 SGDLS and CDR2 YYNGEE. CDR3 sequence: CASSVVLGQDGNTGELFF. The CDR3 bases are TGTGCCAGCAGCGTAGTTCTAGGACAGGACGGCAACACCGGGGAGCTGTTTTTT.

The rearrangement joins TRBV11-1 to TRBJ1-3; D ambiguous. V was clipped by 2 bases and J by 1 base, with 9 bases between them. Germline values: CDR1 SGHAT, CDR2 FQDESV (reference sequence). The CDR3 runs 15 residues. CDR3 sequence reads: CASSLMSFSGNTIYF. DNA of the CDR3: TGTGCCAGCAGCTTAATGAGTTTTTCTGGAAACACCATATATTTT.

This sequence joins TRBV30 and TRBJ1-3; no reliable D call. Trimming shortened V by 4 bases and J by 4 bases, and 8 bases separated the two germline ends. Germline assignment: CDR1 GTSNPN and CDR2 SVGIG (reference sequence). The CDR3 covers 12 residues. The CDR3 reads CAWKSIGNTIYF. The CDR3 bases are TGTGCCTGGAAATCAATCGGAAACACCATATATTTT.

This chain links TRBV28 with TRBJ1-2, with 9 bases fitting TRBD1. V trimming: 4 bases; J trimming: 8 bases; junction bases outside the gene matches: 14. Per the germline V gene, CDR1 is MDHEN and CDR2 is SYDVKM. The CDR3 consists of 16 residues. CDR3 bases: TGTGCCAGCAGTTCTCAGGGGACAGGGCGTCGTGGCGGCTACACCTTC. This codes for CASSSQGTGRRGGYTF.

The V gene is TRBV6-5, the J gene TRBJ2-7; D is possibly TRBD2 (6 bases). V was pared by 8 bases and J by 6 bases, with 14 bases between. Germline loops: CDR1 MNHEY, CDR2 SVGAGI. The CDR3 length is 12 residues. The CDR3 region is CASFRRGSEQYF. CDR3 coding DNA: TGTGCCAGCTTTAGGAGGGGTAGCGAGCAGTACTTC.

This sequence joins TRBV14 and TRBJ2-3; possible D gene TRBD2, 5 bases. The CDR3 contains 17 residues. CDR1 and CDR2 (germline): SGHDN, FVKESK. Between the trimmed V and J ends, which lost 1 base and 2 bases, there was a span of 16 bases. The DNA for the CDR3 is TGTGCCAGCAGCCAAGTCTCTTTTCGGGGTATCACAGATACGCAGTATTTT. As protein: CASSQVSFRGITDTQYF. Based on the CDR3 plus reference TRBV14 and TRBJ2-3, the full variable domain is EAGVTQFPSHSVIEKGQTVTLRCDPISGHDNLYWYRRVMGKEIKFLLHFVKESKQDESGMPNNRFLAERTGGTYSTLKVQPAELEDSGVYFCASSQVSFRGITDTQYFGPGTRLTVL.

The chain has TRBV14 and TRBJ2-3, with D possibly TRBD2 on 6 matching bases. V lost 4 bases, J lost 1 base, and 15 bases lay in between. Per germline, CDR1 SGHDN and CDR2 FVKESK. There are 16 residues in the CDR3. The CDR3 reads CASSRGGNGGTDTQYF. CDR3 nucleotide sequence: TGTGCCAGCAGCCGCGGCGGGAACGGAGGCACAGATACGCAGTATTTT. Full variable domain (missing parts from reference TRBV14 and TRBJ2-3): EAGVTQFPSHSVIEKGQTVTLRCDPISGHDNLYWYRRVMGKEIKFLLHFVKESKQDESGMPNNRFLAERTGGTYSTLKVQPAELEDSGVYFCASSRGGNGGTDTQYFGPGTRLTVL.

The sample holds one count of this clone. One junction end does not reproduce the germline sequence, and a read error may be involved. The V gene is TRBV28, the J gene TRBJ1-5; a possible D gene is TRBD1 (6 bases). CDR3 length equals 13 residues. The V gene's germline CDR1 is MDHEN and CDR2 SYDVKM. The CDR3 is CASSPDRPGKLGF. DNA for the CDR3: TGTGCCAGCAGTCCCGACAGGCCGGGAAAACTAGGTTTT.

A note on this clone: A read error may account for a junction end that differs from germline. The chain links TRBV4-1 to TRBJ1-1; 12 bases line up with TRBD1. This CDR3 has 15 amino acids. The V gene's germline CDR1 is MGHRA and CDR2 YSYEKL. CDR3 nucleotides: TGCGCCAGCAGCCAGGGACAGGGGGCGAACCCTGAAGCTTTCTTT. This encodes CASSQGQGANPEAFF.